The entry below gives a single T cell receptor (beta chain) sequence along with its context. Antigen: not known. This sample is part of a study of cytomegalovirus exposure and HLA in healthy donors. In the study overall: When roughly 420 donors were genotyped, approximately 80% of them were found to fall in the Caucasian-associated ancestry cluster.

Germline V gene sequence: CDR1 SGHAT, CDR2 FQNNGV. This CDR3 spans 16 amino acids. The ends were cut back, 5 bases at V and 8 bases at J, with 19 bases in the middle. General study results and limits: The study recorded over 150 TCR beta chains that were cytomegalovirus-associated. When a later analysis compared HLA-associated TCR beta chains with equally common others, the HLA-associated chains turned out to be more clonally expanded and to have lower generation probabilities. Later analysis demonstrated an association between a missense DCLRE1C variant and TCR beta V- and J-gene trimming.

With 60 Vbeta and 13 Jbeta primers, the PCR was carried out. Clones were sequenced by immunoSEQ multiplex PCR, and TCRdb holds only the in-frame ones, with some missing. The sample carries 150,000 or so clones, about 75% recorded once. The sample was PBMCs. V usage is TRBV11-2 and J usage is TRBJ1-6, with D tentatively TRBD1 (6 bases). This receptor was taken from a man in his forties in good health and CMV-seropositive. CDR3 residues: CASSPVTGTRDSPLHF. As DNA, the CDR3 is TGTGCCAGCAGCCCCGTTACCGGGACACGGGATTCACCCCTCCACTTT.